This T cell receptor (beta chain) came from a study of neurological immune-mediated disorders. CDR1 and CDR2 (germline): MNHEY, SVGEGT. The trim removed 8 bases at V and 14 bases at J, leaving 11 bases unmatched. The CDR3 runs to 12 residues. Overall study results and limits: Private repertoires in all groups were suggested by the absence of shared CDR3 amino acid sequences among expanded clones across subjects. While HTLV-1-associated myelopathy showed the greatest TCR clonal expansion, multiple sclerosis showed the least, falling below healthy controls.

This clonotype was detected many times. What it recognizes is unknown. The cDNA was synthesized by 5'RACE incorporating 10-nucleotide random UMIs. TCRdb ran MiXCR on the 5' RACE reads and lists one entry per CDR3 protein. This table has 50,000 or so distinct CDR3 sequences, 10% appearing once. What was sequenced was PBMCs. V gene TRBV6-2 or TRBV6-3 combines with J gene TRBJ2-1; 8 nucleotides agree with TRBD1. This TCR came from a middle-aged woman with HTLV-1-associated myelopathy (HAM/TSP). The CDR3 nucleotides read TGTGCCAGCGGGCCAGGGGGCATCTTTGAGTTCTTC. Protein sequence: CASGPGGIFEFF.